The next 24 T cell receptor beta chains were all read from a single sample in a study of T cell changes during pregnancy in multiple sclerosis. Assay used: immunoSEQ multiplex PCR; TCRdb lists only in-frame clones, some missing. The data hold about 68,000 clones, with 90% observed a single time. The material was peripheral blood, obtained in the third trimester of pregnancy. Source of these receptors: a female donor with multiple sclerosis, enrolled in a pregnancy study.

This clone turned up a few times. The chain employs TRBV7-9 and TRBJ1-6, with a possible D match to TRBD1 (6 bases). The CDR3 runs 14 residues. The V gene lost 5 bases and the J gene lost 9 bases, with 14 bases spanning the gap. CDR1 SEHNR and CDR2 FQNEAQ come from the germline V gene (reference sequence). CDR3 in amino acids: CASSPTGSGSPLHF. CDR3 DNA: TGTGCCAGCAGCCCTACAGGGTCCGGTTCACCCCTCCACTTT.

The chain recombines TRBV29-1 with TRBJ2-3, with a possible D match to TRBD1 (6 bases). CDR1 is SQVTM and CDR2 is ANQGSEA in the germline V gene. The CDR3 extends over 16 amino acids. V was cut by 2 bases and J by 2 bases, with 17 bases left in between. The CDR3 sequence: CSVEPLSYRATDTQYF. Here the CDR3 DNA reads TGCAGCGTTGAACCCCTTTCCTACAGGGCCACAGATACGCAGTATTTT.

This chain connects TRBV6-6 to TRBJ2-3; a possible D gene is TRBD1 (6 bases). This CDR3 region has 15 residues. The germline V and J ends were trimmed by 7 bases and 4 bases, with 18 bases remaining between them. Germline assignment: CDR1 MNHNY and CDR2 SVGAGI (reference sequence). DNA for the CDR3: TGTGCCAGCACCCGGGGTGGGGGCGGCGCAGATACGCAGTATTTT. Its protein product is CASTRGGGGADTQYF.

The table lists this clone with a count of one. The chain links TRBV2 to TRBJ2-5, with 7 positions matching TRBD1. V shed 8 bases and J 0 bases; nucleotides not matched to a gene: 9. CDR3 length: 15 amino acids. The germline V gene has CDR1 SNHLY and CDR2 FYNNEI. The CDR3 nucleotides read TGTGCCAGCGGACGGGACAGAACGTACCAAGAGACCCAGTACTTC. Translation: CASGRDRTYQETQYF.

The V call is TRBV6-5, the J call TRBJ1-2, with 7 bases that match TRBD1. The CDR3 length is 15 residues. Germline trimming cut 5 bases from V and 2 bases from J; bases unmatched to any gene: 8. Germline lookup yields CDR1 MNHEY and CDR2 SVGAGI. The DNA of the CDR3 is TGTGCCAGCAGTAGGGGACAGCGCTACAACTATGGCTACACCTTC. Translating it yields CASSRGQRYNYGYTF.

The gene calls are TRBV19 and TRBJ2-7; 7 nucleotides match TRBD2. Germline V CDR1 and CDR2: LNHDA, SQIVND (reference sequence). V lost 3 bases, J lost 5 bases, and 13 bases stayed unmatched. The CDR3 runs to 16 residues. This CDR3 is CASSMNLAGVSDEQYF. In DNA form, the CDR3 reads TGTGCCAGTAGTATGAACCTGGCGGGAGTGAGTGACGAGCAGTACTTC. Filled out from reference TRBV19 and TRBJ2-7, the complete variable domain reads DGGITQSPKYLFRKEGQNVTLSCEQNLNHDAMYWYRQDPGQGLRLIYYSQIVNDFQKGDIAEGYSVSREKKESFPLTVTSAQKNPTAFYLCASSMNLAGVSDEQYFGPGTRLTVT.

The DNA for the CDR3 is TGTGCCAGCAGCCCGCGAGGGAACACTGAAGCTTTCTTT. It yields the protein CASSPRGNTEAFF. The chain carries TRBV7-2 and TRBJ1-1; D gene uncertain. V was trimmed by 5 bases and J by 1 base, leaving 8 bases between them. Germline CDR1 is SGHTA and CDR2 is FQGNSA. This CDR3 contains 13 residues. Complete variable domain (other parts from reference TRBV7-2 and TRBJ1-1): GAGVSQSPSNKVTEKGKDVELRCDPISGHTALYWYRQSLGQGLEFLIYFQGNSAPDKSGLPSDRFSAERTGGSVSTLTIQRTQQEDSAVYLCASSPRGNTEAFFGQGTRLTVV.

CDR3 amino acids: CASSSSGGKYQETQYF. The CDR3 nucleotides read TGTGCCAGCAGTTCGAGCGGGGGGAAGTACCAAGAGACCCAGTACTTC. The genes are TRBV7-9 and TRBJ2-5; 9 positions agree with TRBD2. The CDR3 totals 16 residues. Unmatched junction bases numbered 8, after V lost 6 bases and J lost 0 bases. Germline assignment: CDR1 SEHNR and CDR2 FQNEAQ (reference sequence).

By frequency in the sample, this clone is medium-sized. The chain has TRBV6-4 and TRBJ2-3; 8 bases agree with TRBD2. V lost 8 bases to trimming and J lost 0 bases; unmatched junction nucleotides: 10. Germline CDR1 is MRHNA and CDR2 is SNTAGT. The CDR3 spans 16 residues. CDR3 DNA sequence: TGTGCCAGCTCTGAGCGGGGGTCCTCTAGCACAGATACGCAGTATTTT. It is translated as CASSERGSSSTDTQYF.

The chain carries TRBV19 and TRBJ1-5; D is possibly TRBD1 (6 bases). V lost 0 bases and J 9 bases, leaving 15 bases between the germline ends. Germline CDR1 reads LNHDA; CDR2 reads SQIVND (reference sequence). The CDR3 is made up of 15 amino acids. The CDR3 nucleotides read TGTGCCAGTAGTATAGAGGGGGCCCATATTAGGCCCCAGCATTTT. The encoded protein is CASSIEGAHIRPQHF. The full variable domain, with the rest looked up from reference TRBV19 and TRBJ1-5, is DGGITQSPKYLFRKEGQNVTLSCEQNLNHDAMYWYRQDPGQGLRLIYYSQIVNDFQKGDIAEGYSVSREKKESFPLTVTSAQKNPTAFYLCASSIEGAHIRPQHFGDGTRLSIL.

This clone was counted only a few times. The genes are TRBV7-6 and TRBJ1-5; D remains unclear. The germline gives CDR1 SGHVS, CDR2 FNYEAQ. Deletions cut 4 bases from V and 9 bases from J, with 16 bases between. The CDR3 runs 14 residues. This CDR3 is CASSSDADARPQHF. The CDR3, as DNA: TGTGCCAGCAGCTCCGACGCCGACGCTAGGCCCCAGCATTTT.

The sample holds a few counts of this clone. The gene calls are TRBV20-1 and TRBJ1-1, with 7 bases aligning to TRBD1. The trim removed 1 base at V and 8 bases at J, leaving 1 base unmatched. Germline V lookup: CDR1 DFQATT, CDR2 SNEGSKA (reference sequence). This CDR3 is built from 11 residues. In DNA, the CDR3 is TGCAGTGCTAGAGGACAGGGAGAAGCTTTCTTT. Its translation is CSARGQGEAFF.

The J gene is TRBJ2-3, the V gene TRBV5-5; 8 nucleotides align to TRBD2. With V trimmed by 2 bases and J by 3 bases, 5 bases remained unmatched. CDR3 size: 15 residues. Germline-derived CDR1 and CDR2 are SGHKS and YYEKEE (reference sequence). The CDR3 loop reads CASSFAGGGTDTQYF. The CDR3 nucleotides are TGTGCCAGCAGCTTTGCGGGGGGAGGGACAGATACGCAGTATTTT.

CDR3 DNA sequence: TGTGCCAGCAGTGGACCGGGACAGAGCACCGGGGAGCTGTTTTTT. Translated, it gives CASSGPGQSTGELFF. This chain links TRBV6-5 with TRBJ2-2; the match to TRBD1 covers 7 bases. In germline, CDR1 is MNHEY, CDR2 SVGAGI. Trimming took 5 bases from V and 4 from J; bases not matched to a gene: 7. This CDR3 has 15 amino acids.

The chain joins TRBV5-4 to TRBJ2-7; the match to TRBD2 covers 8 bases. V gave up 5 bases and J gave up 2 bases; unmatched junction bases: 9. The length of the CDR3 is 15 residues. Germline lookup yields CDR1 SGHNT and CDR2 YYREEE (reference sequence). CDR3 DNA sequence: TGTGCCAGCAGACCAAGTCCGGGAGGGGCCTACGAGCAGTACTTC. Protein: CASRPSPGGAYEQYF.

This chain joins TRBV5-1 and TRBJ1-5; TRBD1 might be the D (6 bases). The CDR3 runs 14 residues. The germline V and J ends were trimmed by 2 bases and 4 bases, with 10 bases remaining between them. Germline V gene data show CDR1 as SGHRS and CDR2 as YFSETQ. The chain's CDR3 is CASSLQGGNQPQHF. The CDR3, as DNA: TGCGCCAGCAGCTTACAGGGAGGGAATCAGCCCCAGCATTTT.

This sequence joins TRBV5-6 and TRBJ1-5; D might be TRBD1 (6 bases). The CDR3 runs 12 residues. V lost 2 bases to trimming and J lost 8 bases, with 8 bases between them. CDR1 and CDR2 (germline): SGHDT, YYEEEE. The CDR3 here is CASSLTGKPQHF. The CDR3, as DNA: TGTGCCAGCAGCTTAACAGGGAAGCCCCAGCATTTT. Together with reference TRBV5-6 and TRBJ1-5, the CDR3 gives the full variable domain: DAGVTQSPTHLIKTRGQQVTLRCSPKSGHDTVSWYQQALGQGPQFIFQYYEEEERQRGNFPDRFSGHQFPNYSSELNVNALLLGDSALYLCASSLTGKPQHFGDGTRLSIL.

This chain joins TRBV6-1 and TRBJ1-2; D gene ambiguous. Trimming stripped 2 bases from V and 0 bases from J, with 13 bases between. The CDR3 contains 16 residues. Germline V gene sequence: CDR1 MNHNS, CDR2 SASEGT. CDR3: CASSEIIMGANYGYTF. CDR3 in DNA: TGTGCCAGCAGTGAAATTATTATGGGAGCTAACTATGGCTACACCTTC.

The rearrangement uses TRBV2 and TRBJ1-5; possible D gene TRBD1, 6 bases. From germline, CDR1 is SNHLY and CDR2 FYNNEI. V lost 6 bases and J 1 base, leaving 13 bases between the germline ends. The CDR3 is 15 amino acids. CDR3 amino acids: CASRVRDTSNQPQHF. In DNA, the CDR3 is TGTGCCAGCAGAGTAAGGGACACCAGCAATCAGCCCCAGCATTTT.

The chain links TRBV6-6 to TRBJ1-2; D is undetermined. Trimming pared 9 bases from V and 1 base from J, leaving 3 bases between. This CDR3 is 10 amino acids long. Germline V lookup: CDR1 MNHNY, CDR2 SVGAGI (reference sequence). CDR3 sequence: CASNNYGYTF. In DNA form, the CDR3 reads TGTGCCAGTAATAACTATGGCTACACCTTC.

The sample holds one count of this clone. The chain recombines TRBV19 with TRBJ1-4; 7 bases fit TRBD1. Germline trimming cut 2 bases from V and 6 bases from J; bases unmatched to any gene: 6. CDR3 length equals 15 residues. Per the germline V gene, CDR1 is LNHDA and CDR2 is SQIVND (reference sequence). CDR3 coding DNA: TGTGCCAGTAGTATAAGGGGACAGTCGGATGAAAAACTGTTTTTT. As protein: CASSIRGQSDEKLFF. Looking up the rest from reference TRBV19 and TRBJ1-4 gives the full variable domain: DGGITQSPKYLFRKEGQNVTLSCEQNLNHDAMYWYRQDPGQGLRLIYYSQIVNDFQKGDIAEGYSVSREKKESFPLTVTSAQKNPTAFYLCASSIRGQSDEKLFFGSGTQLSVL.

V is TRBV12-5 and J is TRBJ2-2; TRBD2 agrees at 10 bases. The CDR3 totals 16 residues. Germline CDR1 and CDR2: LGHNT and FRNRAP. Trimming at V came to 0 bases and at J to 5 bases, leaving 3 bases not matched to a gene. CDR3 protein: CASGLVTSGETGELFF. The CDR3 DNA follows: TGTGCTAGTGGTTTGGTAACTAGCGGGGAAACCGGGGAGCTGTTTTTT.

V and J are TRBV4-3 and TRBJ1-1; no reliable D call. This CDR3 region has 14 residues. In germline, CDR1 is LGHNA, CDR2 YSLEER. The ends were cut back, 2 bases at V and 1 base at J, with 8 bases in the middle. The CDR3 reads CASSQRRWNTEAFF. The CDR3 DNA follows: TGCGCCAGCAGCCAACGGAGATGGAACACTGAAGCTTTCTTT.

The CDR3 protein is CASSLRAGGYTGELFF. The CDR3, as DNA: TGTGCCAGCAGTTTGAGAGCGGGAGGGTACACCGGGGAGCTGTTTTTT. This rearrangement joins TRBV27 to TRBJ2-2; 10 bases agree with TRBD2. The V and J ends lost 3 bases and 3 bases, in that order; junction bases with no gene match: 4. The CDR3 extends over 16 amino acids. Germline lookup yields CDR1 MNHEY and CDR2 SMNVEV (reference sequence).